The 5 T cell receptor beta chains given below trace back to one sample, sequenced in a study of early T cells in non-severe SARS-CoV-2 infection. TCRdb reprocessed the 5' RACE reads via MiXCR and lists one record per CDR3 protein. The sample includes 65,000 to 85,000 distinct CDR3 sequences, under 14% of them seen just once. The sequencing sample was made of whole blood. Receptor source: an adult who was a healthcare worker with PCR-confirmed SARS-CoV-2 infection or an uninfected control (not recorded which).

Ten or more counts support this clonotype. The rearrangement uses TRBV2 and TRBJ2-1, with D possibly being TRBD2 (5 bases). CDR1 and CDR2 (germline): SNHLY, FYNNEI. CDR3 size: 12 residues. The V end lost 2 bases, the J end lost 8 bases, and 7 bases lay between the germline ends. Here the CDR3 DNA reads TGTGCCAGCAGTGAAAGAGGGTATGAGCAGTTCTTC. This sequence encodes CASSERGYEQFF.

This clonotype has ten or more counts. The chain uses TRBV9 and TRBJ1-4, with 7 bases matching TRBD1. The CDR3 spans 14 residues. Germline V CDR1 and CDR2: SGDLS, YYNGEE. J was trimmed by 5 bases and V by 3 bases; bases with no gene match: 4. The CDR3 protein is CASSESGGNEKLFF. Written as DNA, the CDR3 is TGTGCCAGCAGCGAATCAGGGGGGAATGAAAAACTGTTTTTT.

The CDR3 loop reads CSQLQGNEDTQYF. The CDR3 DNA sequence: TGCAGCCAACTACAGGGAAATGAAGATACGCAGTATTTT. The chain uses TRBV29-1 and TRBJ2-3, with a weak D call TRBD1 (6 bases). The CDR3 covers 13 residues. The germline V and J ends were trimmed by 8 bases and 5 bases, with 17 bases remaining between them. The germline CDR1 and CDR2 sequences are SQVTM and ANQGSEA.

This clonotype was recorded a few times. The chain links TRBV19 to TRBJ2-7; a possible D gene is TRBD2 (5 bases). Germline V gene data show CDR1 as LNHDA and CDR2 as SQIVND (reference sequence). The ends were cut back, 1 base at V and 5 bases at J, with 9 bases in the middle. The CDR3 spans 13 residues. The CDR3 spells CASSIGGSNEQYF. CDR3 sequence (DNA): TGTGCCAGTAGTATAGGAGGGAGCAACGAGCAGTACTTC. Looking up the rest from reference TRBV19 and TRBJ2-7 gives the full variable domain: DGGITQSPKYLFRKEGQNVTLSCEQNLNHDAMYWYRQDPGQGLRLIYYSQIVNDFQKGDIAEGYSVSREKKESFPLTVTSAQKNPTAFYLCASSIGGSNEQYFGPGTRLTVT.

This clonotype occurred a few times. The chain recombines TRBV7-2 with TRBJ2-1; D gene ambiguous. Per the germline V gene, CDR1 is SGHTA and CDR2 is FQGNSA. The CDR3 totals 14 residues. The V end was cut by 7 bases, the J end by 8 bases, with 18 bases between. CDR3 bases: TGTGCCAGCAACGACCCTCCCCTAGGCGATGAGCAGTTCTTC. This translates into CASNDPPLGDEQFF.